The rows below give T cell receptor beta chains drawn from one sample of a study of long-term antiretroviral therapy in people with HIV. This table comes from immunoSEQ multiplex PCR, and its TCRdb copy is limited to in-frame clones, with some not included. Among 15,000 to 20,000 clones listed, approximately 80% were seen once. Specimen: unsorted PBMCs, collected 0.1 years before starting antiretroviral therapy. Receptors originate from a man aged 18 to 29 with HIV. The CDR3 runs from the conserved cysteine through the conserved F or W. Each record gives: V gene, D gene, J gene, clone size, CDR3 DNA, CDR3 protein. The D gene is left open where the match is weak. Rows give clone size only sometimes, using once, few, many, or a class for an expanded clone.

>TRBV6-1|-|TRBJ2-2|-
TGTGCCAGCAGCTTCCGGGGGAGTGCCGGGGAGCTGTTTTTT
CASSFRGSAGELFF
>TRBV5-6|-|TRBJ1-2|-
TGTGCCAGCAGCGACGGGGCAGGGCTTGGGGGCTACACCTTC
CASSDGAGLGGYTF
>TRBV7-2|-|TRBJ2-3|-
TGTGCCAGCACGCGGGATTCAAGCACAGATACGCAGTATTTT
CASTRDSSTDTQYF
>TRBV19|-|TRBJ2-5|-
TGTGCCAGTAGTGTTTTTTTGTCGGGAGTCGAGACCCAGTACTTC
CASSVFLSGVETQYF
>TRBV4-2|-|TRBJ2-6|few
TGTGCCAGCAGCCAAGATGGGACAACTGGGGCCAACGTCCTGACTTTC
CASSQDGTTGANVLTF
>TRBV4-1|TRBD1|TRBJ2-5|-
TGCGCCAGCAGCCAAGATTGGGGACAGCAAGAGACCCAGTACTTC
CASSQDWGQQETQYF
>TRBV4-3|-|TRBJ2-7|-
TGCGCCAGCAGCCCGGGGGCAGGGGGGGTCTACGAGCAGTACTTC
CASSPGAGGVYEQYF
>TRBV30|-|TRBJ1-2|few
TGTGCCTGGAGTGTATACGACTATGGCTACACCTTC
CAWSVYDYGYTF
>TRBV5-8|TRBD2|TRBJ2-6|-
TGTGCCAGCAGCTTGGCGGGGAGGGCTGGGGCCAACGTCCTGACTTTC
CASSLAGRAGANVLTF
>TRBV5-6|TRBD2|TRBJ2-7|-
TGTGCCAGCAGCTTGGATTCTAGCGGGAGAAGGGACGAGCAGTACTTC
CASSLDSSGRRDEQYF
>TRBV7-2|-|TRBJ2-5|-
TGTGCCAGCAGCTTAACTTTTGAGACCCAGTACTTC
CASSLTFETQYF
>TRBV6-5|-|TRBJ1-1|-
TGTGCCAGCAGTTACTTTGGCGCGTCACCCGAAGCTTTCTTT
CASSYFGASPEAFF
>TRBV10-3|-|TRBJ1-5|-
TGTGCCATCAGTGAGTCGAACTTGGGCCGGAACGTAATGGGGGAGCCCCAGCATTTT
CAISESNLGRNVMGEPQHF
>TRBV9|-|TRBJ2-1|-
TGTGCCAGCAGCATGCTACAGGGTAACGATGAGCAGTTCTTC
CASSMLQGNDEQFF
>TRBV27|TRBD2|TRBJ2-5|-
TGTGCCAGCAGTTTATTTCCCGGGCTAGCGGGGTACCAAGAGACCCAGTACTTC
CASSLFPGLAGYQETQYF
>TRBV7-3|TRBD2|TRBJ2-2|once
TGTGCCAGCAGCTTTTTCGGGGGGGCGGATTACACCGGGGAGCTGTTTTTT
CASSFFGGADYTGELFF